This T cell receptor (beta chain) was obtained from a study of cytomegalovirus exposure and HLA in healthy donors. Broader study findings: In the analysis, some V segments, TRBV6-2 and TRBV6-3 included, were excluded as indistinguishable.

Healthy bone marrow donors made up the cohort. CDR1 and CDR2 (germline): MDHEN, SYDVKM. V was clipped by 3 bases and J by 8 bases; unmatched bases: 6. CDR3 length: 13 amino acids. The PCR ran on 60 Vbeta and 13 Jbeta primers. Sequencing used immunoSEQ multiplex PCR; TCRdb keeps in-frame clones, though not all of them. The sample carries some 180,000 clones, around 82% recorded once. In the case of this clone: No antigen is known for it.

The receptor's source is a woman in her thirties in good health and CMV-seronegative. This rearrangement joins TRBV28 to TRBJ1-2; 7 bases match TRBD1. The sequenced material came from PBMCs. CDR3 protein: CASSFATGIGYTF. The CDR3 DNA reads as TGTGCCAGCAGTTTCGCGACAGGGATCGGCTACACCTTC.